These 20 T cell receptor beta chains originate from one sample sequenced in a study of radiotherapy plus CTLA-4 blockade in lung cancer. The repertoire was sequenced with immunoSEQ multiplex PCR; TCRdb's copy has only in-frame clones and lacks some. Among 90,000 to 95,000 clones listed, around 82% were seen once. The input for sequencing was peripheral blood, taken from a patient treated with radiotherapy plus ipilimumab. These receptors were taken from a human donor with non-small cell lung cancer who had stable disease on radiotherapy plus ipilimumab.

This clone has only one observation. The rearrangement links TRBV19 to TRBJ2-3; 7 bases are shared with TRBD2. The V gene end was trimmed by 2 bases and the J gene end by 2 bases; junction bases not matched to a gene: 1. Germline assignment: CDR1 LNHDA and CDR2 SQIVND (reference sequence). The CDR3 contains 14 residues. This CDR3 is CASSISGNTDTQYF. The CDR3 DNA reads TGTGCCAGTAGTATAAGCGGGAACACAGATACGCAGTATTTT.

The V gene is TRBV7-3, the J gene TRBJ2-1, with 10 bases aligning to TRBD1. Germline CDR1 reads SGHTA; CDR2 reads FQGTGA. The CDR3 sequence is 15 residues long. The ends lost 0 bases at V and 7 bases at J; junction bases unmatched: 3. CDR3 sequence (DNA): TGTGCCAGCAGCTTAACAAGGGGACAGGGGAATGAGCAGTTCTTC. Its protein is CASSLTRGQGNEQFF.

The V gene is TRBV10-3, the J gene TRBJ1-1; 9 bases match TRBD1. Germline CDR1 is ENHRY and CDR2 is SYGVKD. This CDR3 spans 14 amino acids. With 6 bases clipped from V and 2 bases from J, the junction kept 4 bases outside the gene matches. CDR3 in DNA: TGTGCCATCAGCCCGGGACAGGGAAACACTGAAGCTTTCTTT. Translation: CAISPGQGNTEAFF.

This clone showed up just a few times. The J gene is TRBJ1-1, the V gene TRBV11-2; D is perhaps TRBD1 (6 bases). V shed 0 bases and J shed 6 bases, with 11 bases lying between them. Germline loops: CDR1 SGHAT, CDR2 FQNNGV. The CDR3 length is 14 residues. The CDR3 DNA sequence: TGTGCCAGCAGCTTAGACCCGACAGGTTCTGAAGCTTTCTTT. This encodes CASSLDPTGSEAFF. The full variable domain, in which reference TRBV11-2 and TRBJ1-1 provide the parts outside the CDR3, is EAGVAQSPRYKIIEKRQSVAFWCNPISGHATLYWYQQILGQGPKLLIQFQNNGVVDDSQLPKDRFSAERLKGVDSTLKIQPAKLEDSAVYLCASSLDPTGSEAFFGQGTRLTVV.

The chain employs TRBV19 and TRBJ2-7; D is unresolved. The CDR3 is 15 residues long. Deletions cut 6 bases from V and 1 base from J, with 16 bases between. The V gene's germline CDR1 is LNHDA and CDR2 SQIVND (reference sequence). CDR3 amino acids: CASSSHLSRSYEQYF. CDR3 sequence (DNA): TGTGCCAGTAGCTCCCACCTGTCCAGATCCTACGAGCAGTACTTC.

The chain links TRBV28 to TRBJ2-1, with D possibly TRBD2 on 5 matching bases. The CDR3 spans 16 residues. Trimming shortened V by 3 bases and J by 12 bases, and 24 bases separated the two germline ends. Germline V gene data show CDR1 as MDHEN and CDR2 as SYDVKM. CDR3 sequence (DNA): TGTGCCAGCAGTTTCTTCTCGGCCAGAAGAAACAGCGGGCAGTTCTTC. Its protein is CASSFFSARRNSGQFF.

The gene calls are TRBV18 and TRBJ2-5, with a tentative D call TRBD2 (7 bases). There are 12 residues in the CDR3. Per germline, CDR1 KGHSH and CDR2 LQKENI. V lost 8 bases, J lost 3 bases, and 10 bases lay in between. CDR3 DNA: TGTGCCAGCGGGAGGGACAAAGAGACCCAGTACTTC. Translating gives CASGRDKETQYF. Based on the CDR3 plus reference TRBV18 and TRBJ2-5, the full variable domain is NAGVMQNPRHLVRRRGQEARLRCSPMKGHSHVYWYRQLPEEGLKFMVYLQKENIIDESGMPKERFSAEFPKEGPSILRIQQVVRGDSAAYFCASGRDKETQYFGPGTRLLVL.

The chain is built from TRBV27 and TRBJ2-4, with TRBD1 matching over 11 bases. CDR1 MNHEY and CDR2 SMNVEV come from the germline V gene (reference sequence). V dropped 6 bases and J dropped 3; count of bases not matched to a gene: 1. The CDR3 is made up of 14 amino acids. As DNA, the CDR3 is TGTGCCAGCAGGGGACAGGGGGACAAAAACATTCAGTACTTC. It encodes CASRGQGDKNIQYF.

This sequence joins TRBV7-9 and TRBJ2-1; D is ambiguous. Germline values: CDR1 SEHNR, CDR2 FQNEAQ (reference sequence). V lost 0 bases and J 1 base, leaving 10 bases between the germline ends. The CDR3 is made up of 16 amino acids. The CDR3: CASSLAVLGSYNEQFF. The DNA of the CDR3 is TGTGCCAGCAGCTTAGCGGTTTTAGGTTCCTACAATGAGCAGTTCTTC.

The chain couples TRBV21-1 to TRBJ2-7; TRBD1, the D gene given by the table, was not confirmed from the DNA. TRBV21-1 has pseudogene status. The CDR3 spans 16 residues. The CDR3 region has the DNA TGTGCCAGCAGCAACCGGACAGGGCCTTATTCCTACGAGCAGTACTTC. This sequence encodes CASSNRTGPYSYEQYF.

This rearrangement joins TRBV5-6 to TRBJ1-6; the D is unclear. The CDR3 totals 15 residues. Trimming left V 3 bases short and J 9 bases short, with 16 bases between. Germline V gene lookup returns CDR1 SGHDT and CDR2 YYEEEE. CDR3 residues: CASSSRTVQPSPLHF. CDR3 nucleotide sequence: TGTGCCAGCAGCTCAAGGACGGTCCAACCTTCACCCCTCCACTTT.

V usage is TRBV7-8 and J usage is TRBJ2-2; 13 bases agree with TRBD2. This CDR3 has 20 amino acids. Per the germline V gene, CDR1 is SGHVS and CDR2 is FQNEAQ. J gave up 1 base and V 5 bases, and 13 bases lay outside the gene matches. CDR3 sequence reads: CASSASLGLAGVGNTGELFF. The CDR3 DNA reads TGTGCCAGCAGCGCGTCGCTAGGACTAGCGGGAGTTGGGAACACCGGGGAGCTGTTTTTT.

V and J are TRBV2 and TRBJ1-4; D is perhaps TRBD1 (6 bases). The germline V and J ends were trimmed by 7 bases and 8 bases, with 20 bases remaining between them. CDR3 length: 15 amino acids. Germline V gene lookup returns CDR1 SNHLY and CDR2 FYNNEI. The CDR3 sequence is CASIHQGPQGEKLFF. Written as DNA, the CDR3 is TGTGCCAGCATTCATCAGGGCCCTCAGGGGGAAAAACTGTTTTTT.

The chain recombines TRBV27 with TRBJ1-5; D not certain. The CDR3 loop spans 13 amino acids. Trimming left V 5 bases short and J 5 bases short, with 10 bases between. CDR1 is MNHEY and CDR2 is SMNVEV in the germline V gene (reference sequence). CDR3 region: CASSLRTDQPQHF. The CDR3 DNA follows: TGTGCCAGCAGTCTCCGGACGGATCAGCCCCAGCATTTT.

Here the CDR3 reads CASSISVRGANVLTF. CDR3 in DNA: TGTGCCAGTAGTATCTCGGTGAGGGGGGCCAACGTCCTGACTTTC. This chain links TRBV19 with TRBJ2-6, with D hard to call. The germline V gene encodes CDR1 LNHDA and CDR2 SQIVND (reference sequence). This CDR3 is 15 amino acids long. V dropped 3 bases and J dropped 4 bases, with 10 bases sitting between them.

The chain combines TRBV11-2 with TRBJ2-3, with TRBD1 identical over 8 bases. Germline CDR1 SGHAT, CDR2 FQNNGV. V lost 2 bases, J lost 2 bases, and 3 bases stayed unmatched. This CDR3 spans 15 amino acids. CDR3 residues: CASSLSGGNTDTQYF. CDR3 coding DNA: TGTGCCAGCAGCTTATCAGGGGGCAACACAGATACGCAGTATTTT.

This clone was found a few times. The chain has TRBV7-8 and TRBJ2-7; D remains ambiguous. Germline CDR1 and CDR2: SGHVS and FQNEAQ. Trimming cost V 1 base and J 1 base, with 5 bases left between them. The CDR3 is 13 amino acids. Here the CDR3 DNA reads TGTGCCAGCAGCTTAGGGGCTTCCTACGAGCAGTACTTC. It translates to CASSLGASYEQYF. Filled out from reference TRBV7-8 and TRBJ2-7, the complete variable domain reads GAGVSQSPRYKVAKRGQDVALRCDPISGHVSLFWYQQALGQGPEFLTYFQNEAQLDKSGLPSDRFFAERPEGSVSTLKIQRTQQEDSAVYLCASSLGASYEQYFGPGTRLTVT.

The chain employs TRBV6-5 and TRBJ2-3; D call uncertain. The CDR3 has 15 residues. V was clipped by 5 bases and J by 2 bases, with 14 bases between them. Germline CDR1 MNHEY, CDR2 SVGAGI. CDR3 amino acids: CASSPFPTSTDTQYF. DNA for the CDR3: TGTGCCAGCAGTCCCTTCCCCACCTCCACAGATACGCAGTATTTT.

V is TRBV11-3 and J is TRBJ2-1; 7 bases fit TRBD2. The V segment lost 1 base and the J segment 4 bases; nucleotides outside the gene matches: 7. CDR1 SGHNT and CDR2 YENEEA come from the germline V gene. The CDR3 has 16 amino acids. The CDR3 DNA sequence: TGTGCCAGCAGCTTAGCAGTAAGCGGGGTATACAATGAGCAGTTCTTC. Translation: CASSLAVSGVYNEQFF.

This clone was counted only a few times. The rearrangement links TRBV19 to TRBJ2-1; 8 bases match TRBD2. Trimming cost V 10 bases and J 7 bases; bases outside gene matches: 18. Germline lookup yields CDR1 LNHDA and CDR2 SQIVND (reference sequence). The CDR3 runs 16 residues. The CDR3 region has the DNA TGTGCCACCCTCACAACCCCGAGCGGGAGAGGAAATGAGCAGTTCTTC. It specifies CATLTTPSGRGNEQFF.